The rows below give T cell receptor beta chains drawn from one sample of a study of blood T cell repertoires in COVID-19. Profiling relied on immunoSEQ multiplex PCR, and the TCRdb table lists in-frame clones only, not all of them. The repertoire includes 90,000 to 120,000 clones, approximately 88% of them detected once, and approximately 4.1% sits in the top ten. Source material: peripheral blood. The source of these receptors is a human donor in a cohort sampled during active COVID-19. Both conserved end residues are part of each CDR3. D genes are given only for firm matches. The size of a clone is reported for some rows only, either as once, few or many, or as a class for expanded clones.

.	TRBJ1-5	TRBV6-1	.	TGTGCCAGCATTGAACAGGGCAATCAGCCCCAGCATTTT	CASIEQGNQPQHF
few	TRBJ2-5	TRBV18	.	TGTGCCAGCTCACCAAGACCCGGGAACCAAGAGACCCAGTACTTC	CASSPRPGNQETQYF
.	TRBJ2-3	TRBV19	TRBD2	TGTGCCAGTACCCCCCCGTTTGATAGCGGGAGTGGAGATACGCAGTATTTT	CASTPPFDSGSGDTQYF
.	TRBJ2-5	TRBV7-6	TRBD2	TGTGCCAGCAGCCCACGGACTAGCGGGAGTCAAGAGACCCAGTACTTC	CASSPRTSGSQETQYF
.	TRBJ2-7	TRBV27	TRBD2	TGTGCCAGCAGTTTAGGGACTAGCGGGTCCTACGAGCAGTACTTC	CASSLGTSGSYEQYF
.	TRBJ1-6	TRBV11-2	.	TGTGCCAGCAGCCCAGATAATTCACCCCTCCACTTT	CASSPDNSPLHF
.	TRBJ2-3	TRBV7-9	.	TGTGCCAGCAGCTTAAGCTCCCCTGCACGCACAGATACGCAGTATTTT	CASSLSSPARTDTQYF
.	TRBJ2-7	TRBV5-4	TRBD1	TGTGCCAGCAGCTACGAACACAGGACAGGGAGAGACTACGAGCAGTACTTC	CASSYEHRTGRDYEQYF
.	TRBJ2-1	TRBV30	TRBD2	TGTGCCTGGACTAGCGGGAGTAACTACAATGAGCAGTTCTTC	CAWTSGSNYNEQFF
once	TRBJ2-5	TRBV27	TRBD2	TGTGCCAGCAGTAGCGGGACGTTCGAGACCCAGTACTTC	CASSSGTFETQYF
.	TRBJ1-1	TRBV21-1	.	TGTGCCAGCAGCAAAGTCGGGGTAGGGCCGTCTTATCCTCCTGGGTCTCGGATCACTGAAGCTTTCTTT	CASSKVGVGPSYPPGSRITEAFF
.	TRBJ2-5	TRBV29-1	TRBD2	TGCAGCGCTAATGGGGGAATAGCGGGAGTACGGGAGACCCAGTACTTC	CSANGGIAGVRETQYF
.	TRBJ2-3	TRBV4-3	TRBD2	TGCGCCAGCAGCCAAGGACTAGCTACAGATACGCAGTATTTT	CASSQGLATDTQYF
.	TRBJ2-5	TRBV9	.	TGTGCCAGCAGCGTAGGTTTTCCCGGACAGCGGATTCTACAAGAGACCCAGTACTTC	CASSVGFPGQRILQETQYF
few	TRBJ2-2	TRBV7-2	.	TGTGCCAGCAGCCCGTCGGGGGTCGGGGAGCTGTTTTTT	CASSPSGVGELFF
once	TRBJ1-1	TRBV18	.	TGTGCCAGCTCACCCCGGGGTTCAGACTTGAACACTGAAGCTTTCTTT	CASSPRGSDLNTEAFF
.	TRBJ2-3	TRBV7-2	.	TGTGCCAGCAGCCTTGATAGCCCCGCAGATACGCAGTATTTT	CASSLDSPADTQYF
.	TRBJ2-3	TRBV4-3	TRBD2	TGCGCCAGCAGTCGAGAGGCTAGCGGGAGAGGTTGGACAGATACGCAGTATTTT	CASSREASGRGWTDTQYF
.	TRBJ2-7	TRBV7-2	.	TGTGCCAGCAGCTTACAGCTAGTGGGTACGGCCGAGCAGTACTTC	CASSLQLVGTAEQYF
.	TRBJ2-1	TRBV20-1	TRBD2	TGCAGTGCTAGTTCCAGCGGGAGGTATAATGAGCAGTTCTTC	CSASSSGRYNEQFF
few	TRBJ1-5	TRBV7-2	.	TGTGCCAGCAGCTTTGGGCCATCTAATCAGCCCCAGCATTTT	CASSFGPSNQPQHF
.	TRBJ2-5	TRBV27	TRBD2	TGTGCCAGCAGTTCGGGACTAGCGGGCCAAGAGACCCAGTACTTC	CASSSGLAGQETQYF
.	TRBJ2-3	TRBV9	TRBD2	TGTGCCAGCAGCGATGGACTAGCGGGAGCCACAGATACGCAGTATTTT	CASSDGLAGATDTQYF
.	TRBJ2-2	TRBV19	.	TGTGCCAGTAGTACGGGGTTCGACACCGGGGAGCTGTTTTTT	CASSTGFDTGELFF
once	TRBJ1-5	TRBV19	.	TGTGCCAGTAGTTCAGGAGGGATCAATCAGCCCCAGCATTTT	CASSSGGINQPQHF
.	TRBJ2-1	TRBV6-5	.	TGTGCCAGCAGTTACGGCCCAATCTCCTACAATGAGCAGTTCTTC	CASSYGPISYNEQFF
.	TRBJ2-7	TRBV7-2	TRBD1	TGTGCCAGCAGCGGACTTGGACAGGGGTACGAGCAGTACTTC	CASSGLGQGYEQYF
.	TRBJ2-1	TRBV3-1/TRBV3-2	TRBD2	TGTGCCAGCAGCCAAGATCGATCCCTAGCGGGAGTGTCCTACAATGAGCAGTTCTTC	CASSQDRSLAGVSYNEQFF
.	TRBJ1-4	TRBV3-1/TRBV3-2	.	TGTGCCAGCAGCCCCCATGGGAGGGGTGGGAATGAAAAACTGTTTTTT	CASSPHGRGGNEKLFF
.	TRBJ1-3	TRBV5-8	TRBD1	TGTGCCAGCAGTAGAGGACAGGCCTCTGGAAACACCATATATTTT	CASSRGQASGNTIYF